This T cell receptor (beta chain) was recorded in a study of shared clonotypes between healthy human individuals. None of the donors, who were healthy HIV-negative adults, had recently had acute infections or vaccinations. Deep was the level used in running the assay. Repertoires were generated with immunoSEQ multiplex PCR, while TCRdb's copy carries only in-frame clones and drops some. This sample has some 2,400,000 clones, with around 95% found just once. To note about this clone: A junction end diverges from the germline sequence, so it may reflect a read error.

This TCR derives from a young man in good health. Specimen: naive CD4+ T cells sorted from blood. Noted subset: CD45RA+ positively selected.

For the CDR3, the DNA is TGCGCCAGCAAAAGTACCAGGGGCTTTCGAGGTTTT. It specifies CASKSTRGFRGF. V and J are TRBV10-1 and TRBJ1-5, with a tentative D call TRBD1 (6 bases). This CDR3 has 12 residues. Germline CDR1 reads WNHNN; CDR2 reads SYGVQD (reference sequence).